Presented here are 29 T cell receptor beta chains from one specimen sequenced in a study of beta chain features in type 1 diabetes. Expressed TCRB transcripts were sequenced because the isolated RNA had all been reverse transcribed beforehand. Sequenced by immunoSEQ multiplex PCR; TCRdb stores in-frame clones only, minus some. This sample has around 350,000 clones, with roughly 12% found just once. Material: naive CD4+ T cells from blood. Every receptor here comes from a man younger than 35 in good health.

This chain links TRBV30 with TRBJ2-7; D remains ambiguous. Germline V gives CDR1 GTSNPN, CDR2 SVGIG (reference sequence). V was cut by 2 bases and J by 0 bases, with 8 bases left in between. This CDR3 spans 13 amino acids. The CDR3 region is CAWSPSGSYEQYF. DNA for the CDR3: TGTGCCTGGAGTCCGTCCGGCTCCTACGAGCAGTACTTC.

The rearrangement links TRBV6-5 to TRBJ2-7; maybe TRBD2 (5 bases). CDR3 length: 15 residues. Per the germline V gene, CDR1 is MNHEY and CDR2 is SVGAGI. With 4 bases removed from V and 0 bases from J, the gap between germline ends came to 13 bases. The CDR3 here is CASSFSGRGSYEQYF. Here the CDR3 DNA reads TGTGCCAGCAGTTTCAGCGGCCGGGGCTCCTACGAGCAGTACTTC.

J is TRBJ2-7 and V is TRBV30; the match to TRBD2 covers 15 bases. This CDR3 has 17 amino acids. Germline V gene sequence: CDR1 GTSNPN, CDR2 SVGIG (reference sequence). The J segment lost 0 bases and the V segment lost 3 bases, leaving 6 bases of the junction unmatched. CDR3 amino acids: CAWSLGTSGGLSYEQYF. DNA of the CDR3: TGTGCCTGGAGCCTCGGGACTAGCGGGGGGCTCTCCTACGAGCAGTACTTC.

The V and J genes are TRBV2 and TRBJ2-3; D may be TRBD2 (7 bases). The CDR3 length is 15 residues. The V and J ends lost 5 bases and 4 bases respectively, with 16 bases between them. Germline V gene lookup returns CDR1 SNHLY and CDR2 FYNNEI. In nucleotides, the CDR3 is TGTGCCAGCAGTATTGCAGGGGCGGGAGCAGATACGCAGTATTTT. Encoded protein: CASSIAGAGADTQYF.

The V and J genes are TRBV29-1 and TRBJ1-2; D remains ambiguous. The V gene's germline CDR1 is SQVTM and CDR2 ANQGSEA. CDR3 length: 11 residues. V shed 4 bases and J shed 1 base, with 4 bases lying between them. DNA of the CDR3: TGCAGCGTTGGAGTTAACTATGGCTACACCTTC. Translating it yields CSVGVNYGYTF.

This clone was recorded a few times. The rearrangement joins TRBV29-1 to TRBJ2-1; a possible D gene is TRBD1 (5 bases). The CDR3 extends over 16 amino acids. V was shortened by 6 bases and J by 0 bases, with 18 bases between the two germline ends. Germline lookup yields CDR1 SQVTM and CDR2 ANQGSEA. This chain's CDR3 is CSVTGNPDGSYNEQFF. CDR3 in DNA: TGCAGCGTAACAGGAAACCCCGATGGCTCCTACAATGAGCAGTTCTTC.

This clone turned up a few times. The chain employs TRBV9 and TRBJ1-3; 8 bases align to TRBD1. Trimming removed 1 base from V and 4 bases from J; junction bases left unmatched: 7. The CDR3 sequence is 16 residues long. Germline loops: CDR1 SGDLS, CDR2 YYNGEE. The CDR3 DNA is TGTGCCAGCAGCGTACTCGCGACAGGGGCCGGAAACACCATATATTTT. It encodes CASSVLATGAGNTIYF.

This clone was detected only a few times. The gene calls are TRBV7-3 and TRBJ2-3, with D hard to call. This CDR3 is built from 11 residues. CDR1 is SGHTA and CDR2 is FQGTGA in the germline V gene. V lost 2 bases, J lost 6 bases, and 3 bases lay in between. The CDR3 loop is CASSLPDTQYF. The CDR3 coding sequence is TGTGCCAGCAGCTTACCTGATACGCAGTATTTT. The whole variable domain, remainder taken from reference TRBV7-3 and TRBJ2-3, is GAGVSQTPSNKVTEKGKYVELRCDPISGHTALYWYRQSLGQGPEFLIYFQGTGAADDSGLPNDRFFAVRPEGSVSTLKIQRTERGDSAVYLCASSLPDTQYFGPGTRLTVL.

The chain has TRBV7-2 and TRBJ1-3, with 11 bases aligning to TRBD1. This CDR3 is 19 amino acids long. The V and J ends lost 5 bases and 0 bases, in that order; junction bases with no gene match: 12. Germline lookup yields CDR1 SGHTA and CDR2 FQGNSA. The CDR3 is CASSHRDRGYRSSGNTIYF. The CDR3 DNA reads TGTGCCAGCAGCCACCGGGACAGGGGGTATCGGAGCTCTGGAAACACCATATATTTT. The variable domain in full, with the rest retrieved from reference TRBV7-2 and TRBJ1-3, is GAGVSQSPSNKVTEKGKDVELRCDPISGHTALYWYRQSLGQGLEFLIYFQGNSAPDKSGLPSDRFSAERTGGSVSTLTIQRTQQEDSAVYLCASSHRDRGYRSSGNTIYFGEGSWLTVV.

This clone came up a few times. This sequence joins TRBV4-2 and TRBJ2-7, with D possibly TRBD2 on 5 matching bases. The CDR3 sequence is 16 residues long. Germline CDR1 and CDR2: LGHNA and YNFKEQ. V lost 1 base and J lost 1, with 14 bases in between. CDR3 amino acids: CASSQGYDRGSYEQYF. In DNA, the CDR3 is TGTGCCAGCAGCCAAGGGTACGATCGGGGTTCCTACGAGCAGTACTTC.

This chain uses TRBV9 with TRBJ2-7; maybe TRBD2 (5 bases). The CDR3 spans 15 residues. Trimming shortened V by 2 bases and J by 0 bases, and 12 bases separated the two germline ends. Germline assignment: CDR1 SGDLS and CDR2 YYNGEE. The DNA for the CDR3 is TGTGCCAGCAGCGTGACCGGGGAGTACTCCTACGAGCAGTACTTC. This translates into CASSVTGEYSYEQYF.

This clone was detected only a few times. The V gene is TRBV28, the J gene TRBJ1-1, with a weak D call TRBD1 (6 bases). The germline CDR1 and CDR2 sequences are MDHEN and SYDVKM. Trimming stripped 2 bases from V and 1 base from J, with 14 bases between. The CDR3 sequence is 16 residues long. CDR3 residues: CASSLTAGAKNTEAFF. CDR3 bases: TGTGCCAGCAGTTTAACCGCAGGGGCCAAGAACACTGAAGCTTTCTTT.

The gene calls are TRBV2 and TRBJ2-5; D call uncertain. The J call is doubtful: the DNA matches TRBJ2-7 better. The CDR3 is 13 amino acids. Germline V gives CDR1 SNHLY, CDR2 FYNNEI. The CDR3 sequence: CASSEHLSYEQYF. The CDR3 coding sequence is TGTGCCAGCAGTGAACACCTCTCCTACGAGCAGTACTTC.

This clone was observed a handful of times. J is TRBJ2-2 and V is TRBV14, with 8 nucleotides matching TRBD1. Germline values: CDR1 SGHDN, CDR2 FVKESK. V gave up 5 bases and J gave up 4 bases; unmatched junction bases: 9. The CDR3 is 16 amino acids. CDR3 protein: CASSRRQGRGTGELFF. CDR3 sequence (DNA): TGTGCCAGCAGCAGAAGACAGGGGCGCGGCACCGGGGAGCTGTTTTTT.

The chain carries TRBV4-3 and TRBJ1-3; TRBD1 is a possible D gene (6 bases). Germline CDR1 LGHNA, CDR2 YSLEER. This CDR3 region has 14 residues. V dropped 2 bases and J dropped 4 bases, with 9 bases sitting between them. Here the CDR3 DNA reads TGCGCCAGCAGCCAACGGGGGGCCGGAAACACCATATATTTT. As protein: CASSQRGAGNTIYF.

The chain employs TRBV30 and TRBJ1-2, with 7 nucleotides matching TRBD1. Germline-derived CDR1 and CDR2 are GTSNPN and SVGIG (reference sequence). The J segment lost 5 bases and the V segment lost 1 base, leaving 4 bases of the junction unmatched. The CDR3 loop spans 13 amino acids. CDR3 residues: CAWSEGTAYGYTF. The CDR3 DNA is TGTGCCTGGAGTGAGGGGACAGCTTATGGCTACACCTTC.

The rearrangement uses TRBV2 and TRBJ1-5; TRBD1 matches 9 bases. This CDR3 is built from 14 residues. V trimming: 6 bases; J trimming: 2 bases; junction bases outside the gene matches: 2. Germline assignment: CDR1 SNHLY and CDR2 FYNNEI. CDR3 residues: CASRGTGRNQPQHF. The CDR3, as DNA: TGTGCCAGCAGAGGGACAGGGCGCAATCAGCCCCAGCATTTT.

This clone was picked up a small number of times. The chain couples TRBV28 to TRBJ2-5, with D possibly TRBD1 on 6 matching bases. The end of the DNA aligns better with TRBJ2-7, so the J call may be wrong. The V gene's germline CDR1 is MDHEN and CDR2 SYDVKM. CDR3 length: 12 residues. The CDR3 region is CASSLQGYEQYF. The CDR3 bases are TGTGCCAGCAGTCTACAGGGCTACGAGCAGTACTTC.

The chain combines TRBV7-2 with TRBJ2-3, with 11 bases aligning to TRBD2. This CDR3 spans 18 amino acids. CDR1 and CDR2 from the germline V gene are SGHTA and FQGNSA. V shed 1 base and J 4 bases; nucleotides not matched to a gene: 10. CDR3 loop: CASSLVSPVSGGADTQYF. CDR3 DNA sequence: TGTGCCAGCAGCTTAGTATCACCCGTTAGCGGGGGGGCAGATACGCAGTATTTT.

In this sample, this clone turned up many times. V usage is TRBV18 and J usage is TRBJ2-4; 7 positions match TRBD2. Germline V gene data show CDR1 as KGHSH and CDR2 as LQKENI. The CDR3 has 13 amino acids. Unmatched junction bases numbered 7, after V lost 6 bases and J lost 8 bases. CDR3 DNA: TGTGCCAGCTCCTTTTCGGGGGGAGACATTCAGTACTTC. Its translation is CASSFSGGDIQYF.

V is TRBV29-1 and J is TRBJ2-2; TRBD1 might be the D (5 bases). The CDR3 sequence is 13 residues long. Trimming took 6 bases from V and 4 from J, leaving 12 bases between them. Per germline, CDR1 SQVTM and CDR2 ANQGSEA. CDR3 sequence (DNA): TGCAGCGTCTTTCAGGGTCGCACCGGGGAGCTGTTTTTT. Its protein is CSVFQGRTGELFF.

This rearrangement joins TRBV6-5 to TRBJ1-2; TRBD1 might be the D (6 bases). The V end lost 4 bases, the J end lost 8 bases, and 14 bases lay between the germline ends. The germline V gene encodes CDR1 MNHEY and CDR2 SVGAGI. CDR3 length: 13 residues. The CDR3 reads CASSLGGREGYTF. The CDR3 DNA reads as TGTGCCAGCAGTTTAGGGGGACGCGAGGGCTACACCTTC.

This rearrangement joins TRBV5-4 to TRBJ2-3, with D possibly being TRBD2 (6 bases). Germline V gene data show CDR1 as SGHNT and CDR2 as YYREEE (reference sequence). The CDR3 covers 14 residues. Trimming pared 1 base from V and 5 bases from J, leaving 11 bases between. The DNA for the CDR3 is TGTGCCAGCAGCTTGACGGGTAGCGGAGATACGCAGTATTTT. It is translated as CASSLTGSGDTQYF.

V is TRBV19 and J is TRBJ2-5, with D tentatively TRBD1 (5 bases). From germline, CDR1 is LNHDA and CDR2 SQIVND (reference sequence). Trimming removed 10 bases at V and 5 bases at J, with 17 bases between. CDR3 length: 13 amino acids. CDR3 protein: CATTDSPRETQYF. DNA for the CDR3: TGTGCCACCACTGACAGTCCTCGGGAGACCCAGTACTTC.

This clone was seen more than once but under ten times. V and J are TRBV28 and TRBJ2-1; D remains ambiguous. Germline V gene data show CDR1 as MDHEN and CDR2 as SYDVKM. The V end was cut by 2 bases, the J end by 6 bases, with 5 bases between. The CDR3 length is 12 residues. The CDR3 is CASSLLLNEQFF. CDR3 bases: TGTGCCAGCAGTTTACTCCTCAATGAGCAGTTCTTC.

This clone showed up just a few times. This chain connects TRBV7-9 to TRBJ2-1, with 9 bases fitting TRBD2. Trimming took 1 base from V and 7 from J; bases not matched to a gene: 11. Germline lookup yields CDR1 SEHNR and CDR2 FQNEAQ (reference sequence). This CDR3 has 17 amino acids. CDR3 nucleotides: TGTGCCAGCAGCTTAGAATCGGGCGGGAGGGCGATGAATGAGCAGTTCTTC. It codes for CASSLESGGRAMNEQFF. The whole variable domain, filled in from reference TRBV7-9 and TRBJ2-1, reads DTGVSQNPRHKITKRGQNVTFRCDPISEHNRLYWYRQTLGQGPEFLTYFQNEAQLEKSRLLSDRFSAERPKGSFSTLEIQRTEQGDSAMYLCASSLESGGRAMNEQFFGPGTRLTVL.

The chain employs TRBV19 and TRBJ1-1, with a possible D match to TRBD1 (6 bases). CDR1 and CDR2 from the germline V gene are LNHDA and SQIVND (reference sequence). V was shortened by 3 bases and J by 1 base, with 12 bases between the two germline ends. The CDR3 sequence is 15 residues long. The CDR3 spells CASSIGTLENTEAFF. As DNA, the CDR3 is TGTGCCAGTAGTATCGGGACACTAGAGAACACTGAAGCTTTCTTT.

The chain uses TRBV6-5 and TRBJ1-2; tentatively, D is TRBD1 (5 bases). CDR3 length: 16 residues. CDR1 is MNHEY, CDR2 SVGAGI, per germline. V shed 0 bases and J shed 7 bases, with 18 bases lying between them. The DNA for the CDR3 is TGTGCCAGCAGTTACTCGAAGGGGCAGGGCAGTGGTGGCTACACCTTC. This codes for CASSYSKGQGSGGYTF.

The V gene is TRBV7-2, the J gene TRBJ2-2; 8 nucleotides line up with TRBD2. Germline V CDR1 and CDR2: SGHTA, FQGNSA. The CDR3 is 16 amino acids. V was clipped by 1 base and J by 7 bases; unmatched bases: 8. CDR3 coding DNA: TGTGCCAGCAGCTTAGTCCCAGCGGGAGTCCTCGGGGAGCTGTTTTTT. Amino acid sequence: CASSLVPAGVLGELFF.